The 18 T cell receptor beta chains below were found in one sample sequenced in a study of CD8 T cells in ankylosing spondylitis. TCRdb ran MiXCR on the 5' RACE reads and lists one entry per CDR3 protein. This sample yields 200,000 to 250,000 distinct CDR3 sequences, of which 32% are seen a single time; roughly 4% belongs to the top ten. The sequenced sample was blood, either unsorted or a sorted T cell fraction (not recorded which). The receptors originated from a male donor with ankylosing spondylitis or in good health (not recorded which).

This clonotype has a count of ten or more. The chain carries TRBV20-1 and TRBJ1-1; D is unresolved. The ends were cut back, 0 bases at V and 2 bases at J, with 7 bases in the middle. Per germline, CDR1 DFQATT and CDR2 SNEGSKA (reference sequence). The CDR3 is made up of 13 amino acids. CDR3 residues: CSARETINTEAFF. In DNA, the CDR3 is TGCAGTGCTAGAGAGACTATTAACACTGAAGCTTTCTTT.

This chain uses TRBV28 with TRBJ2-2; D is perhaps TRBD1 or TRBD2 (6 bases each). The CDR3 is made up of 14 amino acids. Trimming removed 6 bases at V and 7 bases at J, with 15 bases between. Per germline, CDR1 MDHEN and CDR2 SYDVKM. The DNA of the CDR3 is TGTGCCAGCAGATTCCAGGGGAGGAACGGGGAGCTGTTTTTT. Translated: CASRFQGRNGELFF.

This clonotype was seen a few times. Here the CDR3 reads CASSLSGLAGADTQYF. The CDR3 coding sequence is TGTGCCAGCAGTTTATCGGGACTAGCGGGGGCAGATACGCAGTATTTT. The V gene is TRBV12-3 or TRBV12-4, the J gene TRBJ2-3, with 14 bases aligning to TRBD2. This CDR3 has 16 amino acids. V was pared by 2 bases and J by 4 bases, with 2 bases of the junction left unmatched.

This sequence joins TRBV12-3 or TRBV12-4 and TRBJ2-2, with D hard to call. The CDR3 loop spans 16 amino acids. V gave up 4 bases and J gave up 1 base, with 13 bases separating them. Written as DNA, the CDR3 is TGTGCCAGCAGTTCCCCAGAAGTCTGGAACACCGGGGAGCTGTTTTTT. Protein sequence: CASSSPEVWNTGELFF.

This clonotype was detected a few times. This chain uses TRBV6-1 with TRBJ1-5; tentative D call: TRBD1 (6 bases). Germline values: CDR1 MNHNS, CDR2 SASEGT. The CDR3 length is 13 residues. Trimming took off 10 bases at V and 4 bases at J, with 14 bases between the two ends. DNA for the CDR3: TGTGCCACTCGAGGGGGGACAAATCAGCCCCAGCATTTT. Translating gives CATRGGTNQPQHF.

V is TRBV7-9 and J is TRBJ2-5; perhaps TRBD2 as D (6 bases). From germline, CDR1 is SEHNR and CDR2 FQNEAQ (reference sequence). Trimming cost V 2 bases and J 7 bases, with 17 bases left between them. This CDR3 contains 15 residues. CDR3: CASSLSDGSSRTQYF. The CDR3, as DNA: TGTGCCAGCAGCTTATCGGACGGGAGTTCAAGGACCCAGTACTTC.

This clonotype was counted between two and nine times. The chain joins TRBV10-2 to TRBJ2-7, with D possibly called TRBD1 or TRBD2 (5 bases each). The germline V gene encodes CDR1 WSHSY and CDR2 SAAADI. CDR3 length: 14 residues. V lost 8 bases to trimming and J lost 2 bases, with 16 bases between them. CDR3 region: CASGFRDGPYEQYF. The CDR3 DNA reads TGCGCCAGCGGTTTTCGGGACGGACCCTACGAGCAGTACTTC.

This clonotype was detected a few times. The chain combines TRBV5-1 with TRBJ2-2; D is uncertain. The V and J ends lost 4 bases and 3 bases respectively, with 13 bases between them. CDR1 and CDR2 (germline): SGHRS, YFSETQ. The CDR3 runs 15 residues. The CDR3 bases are TGCGCCAGCAGCCCCGGGCCCGAGGACACCGGGGAGCTGTTTTTT. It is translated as CASSPGPEDTGELFF.

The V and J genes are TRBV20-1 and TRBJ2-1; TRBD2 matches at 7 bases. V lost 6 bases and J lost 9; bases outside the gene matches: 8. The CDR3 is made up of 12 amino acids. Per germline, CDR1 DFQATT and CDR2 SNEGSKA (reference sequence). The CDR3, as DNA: TGCAGTGCCCACACGGGGGGAGGTGAGCAGTTCTTC. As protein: CSAHTGGGEQFF.

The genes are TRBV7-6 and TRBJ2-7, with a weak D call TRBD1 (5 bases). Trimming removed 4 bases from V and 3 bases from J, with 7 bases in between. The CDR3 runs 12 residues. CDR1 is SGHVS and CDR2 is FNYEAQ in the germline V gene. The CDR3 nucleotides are TGTGCCAGCAGCTGGACAATCTACGAGCAGTACTTC. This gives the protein CASSWTIYEQYF.

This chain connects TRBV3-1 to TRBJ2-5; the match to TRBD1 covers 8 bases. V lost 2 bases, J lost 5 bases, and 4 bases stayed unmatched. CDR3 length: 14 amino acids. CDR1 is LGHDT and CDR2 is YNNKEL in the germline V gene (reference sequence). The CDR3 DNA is TGTGCCAGCAGCCAACGGACAGGGATGGAGACCCAGTACTTC. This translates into CASSQRTGMETQYF.

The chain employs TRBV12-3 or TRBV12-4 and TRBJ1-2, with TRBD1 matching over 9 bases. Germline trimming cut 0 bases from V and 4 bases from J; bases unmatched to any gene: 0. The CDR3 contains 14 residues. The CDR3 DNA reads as TGTGCCAGCAGTTTAGCGACAGGGGGCTATGGCTACACCTTC. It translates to CASSLATGGYGYTF.

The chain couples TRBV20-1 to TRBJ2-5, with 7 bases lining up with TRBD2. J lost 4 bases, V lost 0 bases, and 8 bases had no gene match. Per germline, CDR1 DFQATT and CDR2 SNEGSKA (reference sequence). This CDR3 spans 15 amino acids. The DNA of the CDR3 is TGCAGTGCTAGAGATGCGGGGGATATTGGAGAGACCCAGTACTTC. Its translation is CSARDAGDIGETQYF.

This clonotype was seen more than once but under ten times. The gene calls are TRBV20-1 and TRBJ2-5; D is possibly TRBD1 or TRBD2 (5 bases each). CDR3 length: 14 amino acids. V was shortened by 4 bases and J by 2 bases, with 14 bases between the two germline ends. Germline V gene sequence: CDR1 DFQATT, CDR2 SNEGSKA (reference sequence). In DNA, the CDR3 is TGCAGTGCTATCCGGGACCTTTCACAAGAGACCCAGTACTTC. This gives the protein CSAIRDLSQETQYF.

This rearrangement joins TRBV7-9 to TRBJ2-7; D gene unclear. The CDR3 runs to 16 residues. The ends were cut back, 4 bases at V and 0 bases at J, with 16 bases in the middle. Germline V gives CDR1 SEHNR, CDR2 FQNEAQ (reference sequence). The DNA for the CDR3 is TGTGCCAGCAGCTATCCCTCTGCGGCCAGCTCCTACGAGCAGTACTTC. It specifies CASSYPSAASSYEQYF.

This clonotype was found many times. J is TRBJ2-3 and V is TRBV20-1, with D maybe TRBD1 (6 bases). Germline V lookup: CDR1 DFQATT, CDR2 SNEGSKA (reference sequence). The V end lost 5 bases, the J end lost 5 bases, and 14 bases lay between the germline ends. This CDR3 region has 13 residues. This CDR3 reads CSASTGSRDTQYF. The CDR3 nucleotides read TGCAGTGCTTCGACAGGCAGTAGAGATACGCAGTATTTT.

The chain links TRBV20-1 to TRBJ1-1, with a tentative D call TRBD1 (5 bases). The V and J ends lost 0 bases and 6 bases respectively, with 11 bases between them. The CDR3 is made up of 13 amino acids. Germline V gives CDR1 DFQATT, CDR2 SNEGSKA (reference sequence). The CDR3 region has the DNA TGCAGTGCTAGAGACGGGGGTCGCCCTGAAGCTTTCTTT. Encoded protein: CSARDGGRPEAFF.

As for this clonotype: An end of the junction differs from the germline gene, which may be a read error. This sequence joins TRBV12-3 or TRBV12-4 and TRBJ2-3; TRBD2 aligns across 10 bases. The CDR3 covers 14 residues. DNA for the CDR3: TGCGCCGCTGGTAGCGGGGGGAGCACAGATACGCAGTATTTT. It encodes CAAGSGGSTDTQYF.